Listed here is a single T cell receptor beta chain. Recruits, aged about 18 to 95 years, lived in 25 or so US areas. The sample originates from a study of blood T cell repertoires in COVID-19. Study background: COVID-19 samples collected from the United States, Italy and Spain covered acute and convalescent phases.

Germline CDR1 is LGHNA and CDR2 is YSLEER. CDR3 length: 13 amino acids. V lost 4 bases, J lost 2 bases, and 0 bases stayed unmatched. Data came from immunoSEQ multiplex PCR; TCRdb stores just in-frame clones and leaves some out. The table has about 200,000 clones, 65% to 90% seen once; the top ten hold around 9%. The chain has TRBV4-3 and TRBJ1-2; 8 bases line up with TRBD1. The TCR sequence derives from a woman between 45 and 60 years old with acute COVID-19. Sequencing was done on a sample of PBMCs or T cells enriched from blood (not recorded which). CDR3 residues: CASSRDRNYGYTF. DNA of the CDR3: TGCGCCAGCAGCCGGGACAGGAACTATGGCTACACCTTC.